This is a list of T cell receptor beta chains from one sample in a study of blood T cell repertoires in COVID-19. The protocol was immunoSEQ multiplex PCR, while the TCRdb copy is restricted to in-frame clones and leaves out a portion. The table has roughly 200,000 clones, around 80% seen once. The source material was peripheral blood. These TCRs come from a human donor in a cohort sampled during active COVID-19. CDR3s include the opening cysteine and the closing phenylalanine or tryptophan. D genes are given only for firm matches. Where a row states a size, it is once, few, many or the class of an expanded clone; other rows omit it.

D gene	V gene	J gene	clone size	CDR3 length	CDR3 protein	CDR3 DNA
TRBD1	TRBV7-2	TRBJ1-2	.	16	CASSSATPGTGVGYTF	TGTGCCAGCAGCTCGGCGACGCCCGGGACAGGGGTGGGCTACACCTTC
.	TRBV25-1	TRBJ1-5	.	13	CASGRGSNQPQHF	TGTGCCAGTGGGCGGGGGAGCAATCAGCCCCAGCATTTT
.	TRBV5-1	TRBJ1-2	once	14	CASSLAGLNYGYTF	TGCGCCAGCAGCTTGGCAGGCCTTAACTATGGCTACACCTTC
TRBD1	TRBV18	TRBJ2-7	.	15	CASSQTGGNSYEQYF	TGTGCCAGCTCACAGACAGGGGGCAACTCCTACGAGCAGTACTTC
.	TRBV19	TRBJ1-6	.	13	CASSVSGNSPLHF	TGTGCCAGTAGTGTATCAGGGAACTCACCCCTCCACTTT
.	TRBV2	TRBJ1-1	.	11	CASNRGLEAFF	TGTGCCAGCAACCGGGGTCTAGAAGCTTTCTTT
TRBD2	TRBV6-5	TRBJ2-4	.	14	CASKAGVGKNIQYF	TGTGCCAGCAAAGCGGGAGTGGGCAAAAACATTCAGTACTTC
.	TRBV6-1	TRBJ2-2	.	14	CASSELAGPRELFF	TGTGCCAGCAGTGAGTTGGCAGGCCCCCGGGAGCTGTTTTTT
TRBD2	TRBV7-9	TRBJ2-1	few	16	CASRPKTSGANNEQFF	TGTGCCAGCAGGCCAAAGACTAGCGGGGCCAACAATGAGCAGTTCTTC
TRBD2	TRBV6-6	TRBJ2-1	.	15	CASSSPGLDPDEQFF	TGTGCCAGCAGTTCCCCGGGACTAGATCCCGATGAGCAGTTCTTC
.	TRBV3-1/TRBV3-2	TRBJ2-2	.	15	CASSQDYSGTGELFF	TGTGCCAGCAGCCAAGATTATAGTGGCACCGGGGAGCTGTTTTTT
TRBD1	TRBV7-9	TRBJ2-5	few	15	CASSPEGTGRETQYF	TGTGCCAGCAGTCCTGAAGGGACAGGGCGAGAGACCCAGTACTTC
.	TRBV2	TRBJ2-1	.	10	CVTLGNEQFF	TGTGTCACCCTAGGCAATGAGCAGTTCTTC
TRBD2	TRBV30	TRBJ2-5	.	12	CAWSTSAETQYF	TGTGCCTGGAGCACTAGCGCGGAGACCCAGTACTTC
.	TRBV10-1	TRBJ2-1	few	14	CASTPGLDYNEQFF	TGCGCCAGCACCCCAGGGTTAGACTACAATGAGCAGTTCTTC
.	TRBV11-3	TRBJ2-5	.	13	CASSLGTQKTQYF	TGTGCCAGCAGCTTAGGAACTCAAAAGACCCAGTACTTC
.	TRBV28	TRBJ2-1	once	12	CASSRLVGEQFF	TGTGCCAGCAGCCGACTAGTAGGTGAGCAGTTCTTC
.	TRBV11-2	TRBJ2-3	.	17	CASRHRQLAGPTDTQYF	TGTGCCAGCAGACATCGGCAGTTGGCGGGACCCACAGATACGCAGTATTTT
.	TRBV3-1/TRBV3-2	TRBJ1-1	.	14	CASSQDLGYTEAFF	TGTGCCAGCAGCCAAGATCTCGGTTACACTGAAGCTTTCTTT
.	TRBV15	TRBJ2-1	.	15	CATSRDPFTRDEQFF	TGTGCCACCAGCAGAGATCCTTTTACCAGGGATGAGCAGTTCTTC
TRBD2	TRBV19	TRBJ2-5	.	14	CASSITSGQETQYF	TGTGCCAGTAGTATCACTAGCGGCCAAGAGACCCAGTACTTC
TRBD2	TRBV20-1	TRBJ2-1	.	16	CSASRAGTSDYNEQFF	TGCAGTGCAAGTCGGGCCGGGACTAGCGACTACAATGAGCAGTTCTTC
.	TRBV5-1	TRBJ2-1	.	14	CASSPQSSSNEQFF	TGCGCCAGCAGCCCCCAATCAAGTAGCAATGAGCAGTTCTTC
.	TRBV10-2	TRBJ1-1	.	13	CASFGGLNTEAFF	TGCGCCAGCTTCGGGGGTTTAAACACTGAAGCTTTCTTT
.	TRBV6-5	TRBJ1-6	.	15	CAITEMSSYNSPLHF	TGTGCCATCACCGAGATGAGCTCCTATAATTCACCCCTCCACTTT
TRBD2	TRBV4-2	TRBJ2-7	many	16	CASSPARGGSYYEQYF	TGTGCCAGCAGTCCCGCTCGGGGGGGAAGTTATTACGAGCAGTACTTC
.	TRBV19	TRBJ1-5	.	13	CASSIDLRQPQHF	TGTGCCAGTAGTATAGATCTGCGGCAGCCCCAGCATTTT
.	TRBV6-4	TRBJ1-6	.	15	CASSDRTESNSPLHF	TGTGCCAGCAGTGACCGAACAGAGTCCAATTCACCCCTCCACTTT
TRBD1	TRBV9	TRBJ1-2	.	14	CASSRQGARRGYTF	TGTGCCAGCAGCCGACAGGGGGCGCGTAGGGGCTACACCTTC
TRBD2	TRBV3-1/TRBV3-2	TRBJ2-1	.	15	CASSQGAGRANEQFF	TGTGCCAGCAGCCAAGGGGCGGGGAGGGCCAATGAGCAGTTCTTC
.	TRBV5-1	TRBJ1-6	once	15	CASSFRAGQASPLHF	TGCGCCAGCAGCTTTCGCGCAGGGCAGGCGTCACCCCTCCACTTT
.	TRBV5-1	TRBJ1-4	.	15	CASSLWKGANEKLFF	TGCGCCAGCAGCTTGTGGAAGGGGGCTAATGAAAAACTGTTTTTT
TRBD1	TRBV13	TRBJ1-2	.	16	CASSSGTGWADYGYTF	TGTGCCAGCAGCTCCGGGACAGGTTGGGCGGACTATGGCTACACCTTC
.	TRBV7-9	TRBJ1-6	.	13	CASSLSYNSPLHF	TGTGCCAGCAGCTTATCTTATAATTCACCCCTCCACTTT
.	TRBV25-1	TRBJ1-2	.	13	CASSEYEDYGYTF	TGTGCCAGCAGTGAATATGAGGATTATGGCTACACCTTC
.	TRBV5-6	TRBJ2-3	.	13	CASTAAIGDTQYF	TGTGCCAGCACCGCAGCGATAGGTGATACGCAGTATTTT
.	TRBV7-9	TRBJ1-2	.	12	CASSLAGAGYTF	TGTGCCAGCAGCTTAGCAGGGGCCGGATACACCTTC
TRBD1	TRBV7-3	TRBJ2-4	.	15	CASSLGRQGKNIQYF	TGTGCCAGCAGCTTAGGGAGACAGGGTAAAAACATTCAGTACTTC
.	TRBV5-1	TRBJ2-5	.	12	CASRGEAKTQYF	TGCGCCAGCAGAGGGGAGGCGAAGACCCAGTACTTC
.	TRBV3-1/TRBV3-2	TRBJ1-5	.	13	CASSRQGAQPQHF	TGTGCCAGCAGCCGGCAGGGTGCCCAGCCCCAGCATTTT
.	TRBV5-4	TRBJ2-5	once	15	CASSSRVGQQETQYF	TGTGCCAGCAGCTCGCGGGTGGGACAACAAGAGACCCAGTACTTC
.	TRBV7-8	TRBJ2-7	.	14	CASSLEGDSYEQYF	TGTGCCAGCAGCTTAGAGGGGGATTCCTACGAGCAGTACTTC
.	TRBV3-1/TRBV3-2	TRBJ1-3	few	14	CASSAPSSGNTIYF	TGTGCCAGCAGCGCACCGAGCTCTGGAAACACCATATATTTT
TRBD2	TRBV28	TRBJ2-1	.	20	CASHSTLPGTSGSWFNEQFF	TGTGCCAGCCATTCTACACTACCCGGGACTAGCGGGAGCTGGTTCAATGAGCAGTTCTTC
.	TRBV12-3/TRBV12-4	TRBJ1-2	.	12	CASSVTGNGYTF	TGTGCCAGCAGTGTAACAGGGAATGGCTACACCTTC
TRBD2	TRBV5-1	TRBJ2-2	few	16	CASSPLAGVTVGELFF	TGCGCCAGCAGCCCTTTAGCGGGAGTTACGGTCGGGGAGCTGTTTTTT
.	TRBV18	TRBJ2-1	.	20	CASSPPVGAIMSLLNNEQFF	TGTGCCAGCTCACCACCCGTGGGGGCAATTATGAGTTTGTTGAACAATGAGCAGTTCTTC
.	TRBV10-3	TRBJ2-5	.	12	CAISEGGETQYF	TGTGCCATCAGCGAAGGGGGAGAGACCCAGTACTTC
.	TRBV4-1	TRBJ1-4	few	18	CASSQEPPGLATNEKLFF	TGCGCCAGCAGCCAAGAACCCCCCGGACTTGCAACTAATGAAAAACTGTTTTTT
TRBD2	TRBV3-1/TRBV3-2	TRBJ2-5	.	17	CASSQRLAGGLQETQYF	TGTGCCAGCAGCCAGAGACTAGCGGGAGGGCTCCAAGAGACCCAGTACTTC
TRBD1	TRBV2	TRBJ2-5	.	16	CASSEEGTGGGQTQYF	TGTGCCAGCAGTGAAGAGGGGACAGGGGGGGGACAGACCCAGTACTTC
.	TRBV7-2	TRBJ1-2	.	14	CASSFSGYNYGYTF	TGTGCCAGCAGCTTCTCAGGGTATAACTATGGCTACACCTTC